These T cell receptor beta chains were read from a single sample in a study of T cells after yellow fever vaccination. MiXCR, applied by TCRdb to the 5' RACE reads, yields one record per CDR3 protein. The sample lists around 300,000 distinct CDR3 sequences, 10% to 15% occurring once. This specimen consisted of CD4+ T cells sorted from PBMCs, obtained 45 days after the yellow fever booster vaccination. These receptors came from a young man who received the YFV17D yellow fever vaccine. Each CDR3 is given with its conserved first and last residue. Fields, in order: clone size, J gene, D gene, CDR3 length, V gene, CDR3 DNA, CDR3 protein. The D gene is left open where the match is weak. Clone size is given for some rows only: seen once, a few or many times, or a class if the clone is expanded.

abundance: few
j_gene: TRBJ2-7
d_gene: .
len: 13
v_gene: TRBV6-2/TRBV6-3
CDR3nt: TGTGCCAGCAGTTACTCAGGGGCCTACGAGCAGTACTTC
CDR3aa: CASSYSGAYEQYF

abundance: few
j_gene: TRBJ2-6
d_gene: TRBD2
len: 16
v_gene: TRBV20-1
CDR3nt: TGCAGTGCACGACTAGCGGGAGCTCCTGGGGCCAACGTCCTGACTTTC
CDR3aa: CSARLAGAPGANVLTF

abundance: .
j_gene: TRBJ2-1
d_gene: .
len: 12
v_gene: TRBV30
CDR3nt: TGTGCCTGGAGGGATTTGGGGGCCGGCGGGTTCTTC
CDR3aa: CAWRDLGAGGFF

abundance: many
j_gene: TRBJ2-3
d_gene: TRBD2
len: 15
v_gene: TRBV7-2
CDR3nt: TGTGCCAGCAGCTGGGATAGCGGGAGTAGAGGAACGCAGTATTTT
CDR3aa: CASSWDSGSRGTQYF

abundance: .
j_gene: TRBJ2-7
d_gene: .
len: 14
v_gene: TRBV6-1
CDR3nt: TGTGCCAGCACAGGGGGGCTAGCCCCATACGAGCAGTACTTC
CDR3aa: CASTGGLAPYEQYF

abundance: .
j_gene: TRBJ2-2
d_gene: .
len: 14
v_gene: TRBV5-1
CDR3nt: TGCGCCAGCAGCTCAGCTGCACGCACCGGGGAGCTGTTTTTT
CDR3aa: CASSSAARTGELFF

abundance: few
j_gene: TRBJ2-6
d_gene: .
len: 15
v_gene: TRBV5-1
CDR3nt: TGCGCCAGCAGCTTCGGGAGCTCTGGGGCCAACGTCCTGACTTTC
CDR3aa: CASSFGSSGANVLTF

abundance: few
j_gene: TRBJ1-2
d_gene: .
len: 17
v_gene: TRBV7-2
CDR3nt: TGTGCCAGCAGCTTAAAGCGGGGGGATGCTCTCCACTATGGCTACACCTTC
CDR3aa: CASSLKRGDALHYGYTF

abundance: few
j_gene: TRBJ2-3
d_gene: TRBD2
len: 16
v_gene: TRBV5-1
CDR3nt: TGCGCCAGCAGCTTCGGGACTAGCGGGAGGAAAGATACGCAGTATTTT
CDR3aa: CASSFGTSGRKDTQYF

abundance: many
j_gene: TRBJ1-1
d_gene: .
len: 13
v_gene: TRBV20-1
CDR3nt: TGCAGTGCTAGTAACAGAGAAAACACTGAAGCTTTCTTT
CDR3aa: CSASNRENTEAFF

abundance: .
j_gene: TRBJ2-7
d_gene: .
len: 12
v_gene: TRBV18
CDR3nt: TGTGCCAGCTCACGCTCCGTTTACGAGCAGTACTTC
CDR3aa: CASSRSVYEQYF

abundance: .
j_gene: TRBJ2-3
d_gene: TRBD2
len: 16
v_gene: TRBV5-1
CDR3nt: TGCGCCAGCAGCTCCAGGACTAGCGGGGTTCTAGATACGCAGTATTTT
CDR3aa: CASSSRTSGVLDTQYF

abundance: .
j_gene: TRBJ1-3
d_gene: TRBD1
len: 13
v_gene: TRBV20-1
CDR3nt: TGCAGTACAACAGGGGTTTACGGAAACACCATATATTTT
CDR3aa: CSTTGVYGNTIYF

abundance: few
j_gene: TRBJ2-1
d_gene: .
len: 16
v_gene: TRBV11-2
CDR3nt: TGTGCCAGCAGCCCAGGGACTTTACTCTCCTACAATGAGCAGTTCTTC
CDR3aa: CASSPGTLLSYNEQFF

abundance: .
j_gene: TRBJ1-4
d_gene: .
len: 14
v_gene: TRBV7-2
CDR3nt: TGTGCCAGCAGCTTAGATTTCTCGGGGGGAAAACTGTTTTTT
CDR3aa: CASSLDFSGGKLFF

abundance: few
j_gene: TRBJ2-6
d_gene: TRBD1
len: 16
v_gene: TRBV12-3/TRBV12-4
CDR3nt: TGTGCCAGCTCTCGGGACAGGGGGTCTGGGGCCAACGTCCTGACTTTC
CDR3aa: CASSRDRGSGANVLTF

abundance: few
j_gene: TRBJ2-3
d_gene: .
len: 16
v_gene: TRBV6-5
CDR3nt: TGTGCCAGCAGTTACTCGACGTGGAGTTCTTCAGATACGCAGTATTTT
CDR3aa: CASSYSTWSSSDTQYF

abundance: once
j_gene: TRBJ1-5
d_gene: .
len: 19
v_gene: TRBV18
CDR3nt: TGTGCCAGCTCACCAGCGAGGGCGAGGGGGACATTGAGCAATCAGCCCCAGCATTTT
CDR3aa: CASSPARARGTLSNQPQHF

abundance: .
j_gene: TRBJ1-2
d_gene: TRBD1
len: 13
v_gene: TRBV18
CDR3nt: TGTGCCAGCTCCGGGACAGGGGAAACGGGCTACACCTTC
CDR3aa: CASSGTGETGYTF

abundance: few
j_gene: TRBJ2-7
d_gene: .
len: 14
v_gene: TRBV7-2
CDR3nt: TGTGCCAGCAGCTTAGGACAGGCATTCTACGAGCAGTACTTC
CDR3aa: CASSLGQAFYEQYF

abundance: .
j_gene: TRBJ2-5
d_gene: TRBD2
len: 16
v_gene: TRBV20-1
CDR3nt: TGCAGTGCTAGAGGAACTAGCGGGAGGGCCGGAGAGACCCAGTACTTC
CDR3aa: CSARGTSGRAGETQYF

abundance: few
j_gene: TRBJ2-2
d_gene: TRBD2
len: 17
v_gene: TRBV4-3
CDR3nt: TGCGCCAGCAGCCAAAGAGCGGGAGGAACGAACACCGGGGAGCTGTTTTTT
CDR3aa: CASSQRAGGTNTGELFF

abundance: .
j_gene: TRBJ2-7
d_gene: TRBD2
len: 14
v_gene: TRBV12-3/TRBV12-4
CDR3nt: TGTGCCAGCAGGCGGACTAGCGCTACCTACGAGCAGTACTTC
CDR3aa: CASRRTSATYEQYF

abundance: .
j_gene: TRBJ1-5
d_gene: TRBD1
len: 13
v_gene: TRBV12-3/TRBV12-4
CDR3nt: TGTGCCAGCAGCAACAGGGGGGGACAGCCCCAGCATTTT
CDR3aa: CASSNRGGQPQHF

abundance: .
j_gene: TRBJ2-3
d_gene: TRBD2
len: 14
v_gene: TRBV28
CDR3nt: TGTGCCAGCAGTGCCCCCGGGAGGGATTCTACGCAGTATTTT
CDR3aa: CASSAPGRDSTQYF

abundance: few
j_gene: TRBJ2-1
d_gene: .
len: 14
v_gene: TRBV27
CDR3nt: TGTGCCAGCAGTTTGTCCACCCTTATCGTTGAGCAGTTCTTC
CDR3aa: CASSLSTLIVEQFF

abundance: few
j_gene: TRBJ2-1
d_gene: TRBD2
len: 16
v_gene: TRBV5-1
CDR3nt: TGCGCCAGCAGCTATTCGACTAGCGGGATGTACAATGAGCAGTTCTTC
CDR3aa: CASSYSTSGMYNEQFF

abundance: few
j_gene: TRBJ1-6
d_gene: TRBD1
len: 12
v_gene: TRBV6-5
CDR3nt: TGTGCCACCGGACAGGGAAAGAATCCCCTCCACTTT
CDR3aa: CATGQGKNPLHF

abundance: .
j_gene: TRBJ2-5
d_gene: .
len: 16
v_gene: TRBV6-1
CDR3nt: TGTGCCAGCAGTCCGAGAGCTGGACATTACCAAGAGACCCAGTACTTC
CDR3aa: CASSPRAGHYQETQYF